This T cell receptor (beta chain) was recovered during a study of OX40 agonist ivuxolimab in advanced cancers. The CDR3 is 9 residues long. A remark on this clone: Antigen: not known.

Anyone with autoimmune disease history or systemic immunosuppression was excluded. Findings and limits, study-wide: Relative to CD4+ cells, CD8+ T cells on average had more expanded clones.

Data came from immunoSEQ multiplex PCR; TCRdb stores just in-frame clones and leaves some out. The sample lists about 150,000 clones, 94% seen once, with about 0.3% in the top ten. The V and J genes are TRBV21-1 and TRBJ1-2. TRBV21-1 is termed a pseudogene. The material sequenced was CD4+ or CD8+ T cells sorted from blood, taken in a trial of the OX40 agonist ivuxolimab. This sequence was found in an adult with an advanced solid tumor such as melanoma, head and neck, liver or kidney cancer. The CDR3 sequence is CASYYGYTF. The CDR3 region has the DNA TGTGCCAGCTACTATGGCTACACCTTC.